This TCR beta chain was profiled in a study of T-cell memory formation after mild COVID-19. A remark on this clonotype: The antigen is unknown.

The 5'RACE method, run with constant-segment primers, produced TCR alpha and TCR beta cDNA libraries (carrying sample barcodes and UMIs). Each CDR3 protein is one row after TCRdb ran MiXCR on the 5' RACE reads. The repertoire includes hundreds of thousands of distinct CDR3 sequences, roughly 18% of them detected once, and around 13% sits in the top ten. Study-level findings and limits: The study detected some responding clones in pre-infection memory, suggesting cross-reactive memory joined.

The germline V and J ends were trimmed by 0 bases and 9 bases, with 6 bases remaining between them. Germline CDR1 is ENHRY and CDR2 is SYGVKD. CDR3 size: 12 residues. The TCR was taken from an adult woman who had mild COVID-19 (a few samples of this study predate the infection). Cell type and time point are not known. This rearrangement joins TRBV10-3 to TRBJ2-1; D not certain. The material sequenced was PBMCs or a T cell subset sorted from them (not recorded which). The CDR3 DNA sequence: TGTGCCATCAGTGAGTCGGGTGGTGAGCAGTTCTTC. Its protein product is CAISESGGEQFF.